Listed here are 31 T cell receptor beta chains from one sample, sequenced in a study of T cells after yellow fever vaccination. TCRdb re-called the 5' RACE reads through MiXCR, storing one row per CDR3 protein. The sample carries under 550,000 distinct CDR3 sequences, roughly a fifth recorded once. Sequencing used PBMCs, obtained 21 days after the first yellow fever vaccination. Receptor source: a man in his late teens or twenties who received the YFV17D yellow fever vaccine.

This clonotype was seen a handful of times. CDR3 region: CASSFAGGTDTQYF. In DNA form, the CDR3 reads TGTGCCAGCAGTTTCGCGGGGGGCACAGATACGCAGTATTTT. The chain uses TRBV12-3 or TRBV12-4 and TRBJ2-3, with 7 bases aligning to TRBD2. Trimming took 3 bases from V and 1 from J; bases not matched to a gene: 1. This CDR3 spans 14 amino acids.

The V and J genes are TRBV6-2 or TRBV6-3 and TRBJ2-3; D call uncertain. Germline V gene lookup returns CDR1 MNHEY and CDR2 SVGEGT. The V gene lost 2 bases and the J gene lost 2 bases, with 8 bases spanning the gap. The length of the CDR3 is 14 residues. The DNA for the CDR3 is TGTGCCAGCAGTTACCCCGGGCCCACAGATACGCAGTATTTT. It specifies CASSYPGPTDTQYF.

This clonotype has more than one count but fewer than ten. J is TRBJ2-2 and V is TRBV5-4; possibly TRBD1 or TRBD2 for D (6 bases each). V was clipped by 4 bases and J by 5 bases, with 15 bases between them. CDR3 length equals 15 residues. Germline CDR1 reads SGHNT; CDR2 reads YYREEE (reference sequence). The CDR3 loop reads CASSRGQGWTGELFF. CDR3 coding DNA: TGTGCCAGCAGCCGGGGGCAGGGTTGGACCGGGGAGCTGTTTTTT.

The CDR3 DNA follows: TGTGCCAGCAGCGTAGGGGAGGCAGGGGAGCCCTCCTATAATTCACCCCTCCACTTT. This encodes CASSVGEAGEPSYNSPLHF. The rearrangement joins TRBV9 to TRBJ1-6; TRBD1 might be the D (6 bases). Trimming stripped 0 bases from V and 0 bases from J, with 16 bases between. This CDR3 spans 19 amino acids. CDR1 and CDR2 (germline): SGDLS, YYNGEE.

This clonotype was detected only a few times. V is TRBV10-3 and J is TRBJ2-7, with D perhaps matching TRBD1 (5 bases). V dropped 6 bases and J dropped 3 bases, with 18 bases sitting between them. In germline, CDR1 is ENHRY, CDR2 SYGVKD. The length of the CDR3 is 15 residues. The CDR3 loop reads CAIRASLGQGYEQYV. DNA of the CDR3: TGTGCCATCAGGGCAAGTTTGGGGCAGGGCTACGAGCAGTACGTC.

With respect to this clonotype: A much more abundant neighbour one base away suggests this may be a read error. J is TRBJ1-1 and V is TRBV11-2; D gene ambiguous. The CDR3 has 11 amino acids. CDR1 is SGHAT, CDR2 FQNNGV, per germline. The V end was cut by 1 base, the J end by 4 bases, with 1 base between. CDR3 in DNA: TGTGCCAGCAGCTTAGTCACTGAAGCTTTCTTT. Its translation: CASSLVTEAFF.

The chain links TRBV7-3 to TRBJ2-6, with D possibly being TRBD1 or TRBD2 (5 bases each). V gave up 5 bases and J gave up 4 bases, with 12 bases separating them. This CDR3 region has 15 residues. CDR1 is SGHTA and CDR2 is FQGTGA in the germline V gene. The CDR3 spells CASSRGLPGANVLTF. The CDR3 nucleotides are TGTGCCAGCAGCCGGGGCCTCCCCGGGGCCAACGTCCTGACTTTC.

This clonotype was recorded a few times. DNA of the CDR3: TGTGCCACCAGCAGTGGGGACGACCTCTATGGCTACACCTTC. As protein: CATSSGDDLYGYTF. The chain carries TRBV15 and TRBJ1-2; TRBD1 might be the D (5 bases). This CDR3 has 14 residues. The V end was cut by 3 bases, the J end by 4 bases, with 12 bases between. Germline CDR1 is LNHNV and CDR2 is YYDKDF (reference sequence). The full variable domain, rest sourced from reference TRBV15 and TRBJ1-2, is DAMVIQNPRYQVTQFGKPVTLSCSQTLNHNVMYWYQQKSSQAPKLLFHYYDKDFNNEADTPDNFQSRRPNTSFCFLDIRSPGLGDTAMYLCATSSGDDLYGYTFGSGTRLTVV.

The chain couples TRBV6-5 to TRBJ2-1; no definite D call. Deletions cut 0 bases from V and 2 bases from J, with 11 bases between. Germline CDR1 is MNHEY and CDR2 is SVGAGI. The CDR3 runs to 16 residues. As DNA, the CDR3 is TGTGCCAGCAGTTACTCCTTTACGGGTGCCTACAATGAGCAGTTCTTC. Translated, it gives CASSYSFTGAYNEQFF.

This clonotype has a single count. The chain couples TRBV6-5 to TRBJ2-3; D may be TRBD1 (6 bases). Germline V CDR1 and CDR2: MNHEY, SVGAGI. Trimming left V 3 bases short and J 4 bases short, with 11 bases between. The CDR3 totals 14 residues. CDR3 loop: CASSYAAGADTQYF. DNA of the CDR3: TGTGCCAGCAGTTATGCGGCAGGGGCAGATACGCAGTATTTT.

This clonotype was detected a few times. J is TRBJ2-2 and V is TRBV11-2; 7 bases align to TRBD1. The CDR3 length is 16 residues. From germline, CDR1 is SGHAT and CDR2 FQNNGV. The junction had 8 bases not matched to a gene; V was cut back by 5 bases and J by 2 bases. The CDR3 bases are TGTGCCAGCAGCCCGAAGCACAGGGGAAACACCGGGGAGCTGTTTTTT. Translating gives CASSPKHRGNTGELFF.

This chain links TRBV24-1 with TRBJ2-7, with D tentatively TRBD1 (6 bases). CDR1 is KGHDR and CDR2 is SFDVKD in the germline V gene. Trimming removed 3 bases from V and 3 bases from J, with 14 bases in between. The CDR3 covers 15 residues. CDR3 sequence (DNA): TGTGCCACCAGTGATCCGAGGACAGCCTGCTACGAGCAGTACTTC. Translating gives CATSDPRTACYEQYF.

This clonotype was found a few times. The chain couples TRBV6-5 to TRBJ1-1; no firm D call. The CDR3 is 13 amino acids. Germline V CDR1 and CDR2: MNHEY, SVGAGI. The V end was cut by 4 bases, the J end by 4 bases, with 10 bases between. The CDR3 DNA follows: TGTGCCAGCAGTTCGTTACAGAGCACTGAAGCTTTCTTT. It yields the protein CASSSLQSTEAFF.

This clonotype was seen only a few times. The chain is built from TRBV6-2 or TRBV6-3 and TRBJ2-3, with TRBD1 identical over 8 bases. With V trimmed by 6 bases and J by 2 bases, 7 bases remained unmatched. The CDR3 sequence is 15 residues long. Germline CDR1 reads MNHEY; CDR2 reads SVGEGT. The CDR3 loop is CASSKGQGYTDTQYF. The CDR3 DNA is TGTGCCAGCAGCAAAGGACAGGGTTACACAGATACGCAGTATTTT.

The V gene is TRBV25-1, the J gene TRBJ1-1, with D unresolved. Germline V lookup: CDR1 MGHDK, CDR2 SYGVNS. Trimming took 4 bases from V and 11 from J, leaving 8 bases between them. The CDR3 consists of 10 residues. The DNA for the CDR3 is TGTGCCAGCAGTGGTGGTAAGGCTTTCTTT. Protein product: CASSGGKAFF.

This sequence joins TRBV5-1 and TRBJ2-5; 8 nucleotides match TRBD1. In germline, CDR1 is SGHRS, CDR2 YFSETQ. The CDR3 is 15 amino acids. Losses at the gene ends were 5 bases for V and 3 bases for J; bases not matched to a gene: 9. CDR3 nucleotides: TGCGCCAGCAGTTTTGGACAGGGAACAGAAGAGACCCAGTACTTC. This translates into CASSFGQGTEETQYF.

V and J are TRBV18 and TRBJ1-2; 11 bases fit TRBD1. The CDR3 is 16 amino acids. Germline V gene data show CDR1 as KGHSH and CDR2 as LQKENI. With V trimmed by 3 bases and J by 7 bases, 10 bases remained unmatched. The CDR3 DNA reads as TGTGCCAGCTCACCGGTCTCAGGACAGGGGGCCAGTGGCTACACCTTC. Encoded protein: CASSPVSGQGASGYTF.

The V call is TRBV27, the J call TRBJ2-2, with 11 bases identical to TRBD2. Trimming took 2 bases from V and 2 from J; bases not matched to a gene: 7. Germline V gene sequence: CDR1 MNHEY, CDR2 SMNVEV (reference sequence). This CDR3 comprises 18 residues. CDR3 sequence reads: CASSLEVLAGGNTGELFF. DNA for the CDR3: TGTGCCAGCAGTTTAGAGGTCCTAGCGGGGGGTAACACCGGGGAGCTGTTTTTT.

This clonotype was found a few times. The chain uses TRBV4-1 and TRBJ2-7, with no clear D. The CDR3 has 15 residues. Deletions cut 0 bases from V and 3 bases from J, with 12 bases between. Germline V gene data show CDR1 as MGHRA and CDR2 as YSYEKL. Here the CDR3 DNA reads TGCGCCAGCAGCCAAGAAAGGGCAACAGTCTACGAGCAGTACTTC. This codes for CASSQERATVYEQYF.

J is TRBJ2-5 and V is TRBV7-9; a weak D match, TRBD2 (5 bases). CDR1 and CDR2 from the germline V gene are SEHNR and FQNEAQ (reference sequence). Trimming removed 2 bases from V and 9 bases from J, with 16 bases in between. The CDR3 consists of 14 residues. CDR3 amino acids: CASSLSSSWGSQYF. The CDR3 DNA follows: TGTGCCAGCAGCTTAAGTTCTAGCTGGGGATCCCAGTACTTC.

The rearrangement links TRBV5-4 to TRBJ2-3; D remains ambiguous. Germline loops: CDR1 SGHNT, CDR2 YYREEE (reference sequence). The CDR3 runs to 14 residues. The V and J ends lost 1 base and 2 bases respectively, with 8 bases between them. The CDR3 DNA follows: TGTGCCAGCAGCTTGAAGGGCGACACAGATACGCAGTATTTT. Protein: CASSLKGDTDTQYF.

CDR3 DNA: TGTGCCAGCAGCTTAGTTGGGGGACAGGGGAGCACAGATACGCAGTATTTT. Translation gives CASSLVGGQGSTDTQYF. The chain carries TRBV7-2 and TRBJ2-3; 10 nucleotides align to TRBD1. Germline values: CDR1 SGHTA, CDR2 FQGNSA. The CDR3 runs to 17 residues. Unmatched junction bases numbered 4, after V lost 1 base and J lost 0 bases.

The chain uses TRBV4-1 and TRBJ1-4, with D maybe TRBD1 (6 bases). The ends were cut back, 1 base at V and 11 bases at J, with 17 bases in the middle. Per germline, CDR1 MGHRA and CDR2 YSYEKL. The CDR3 extends over 15 amino acids. In DNA, the CDR3 is TGCGCCAGCAGCCAAGTTGGTGGGGGGCCTGAGAAACTGTTTTTT. Its translation: CASSQVGGGPEKLFF.

V and J are TRBV7-9 and TRBJ1-2, with 9 nucleotides matching TRBD1. This CDR3 spans 13 amino acids. The V gene's germline CDR1 is SEHNR and CDR2 FQNEAQ (reference sequence). The V segment lost 7 bases and the J segment 8 bases; nucleotides outside the gene matches: 8. The CDR3 reads CASILGQGEGYTF. In DNA form, the CDR3 reads TGTGCCAGCATCCTGGGACAGGGTGAAGGCTACACCTTC.

The V call is TRBV5-6, the J call TRBJ1-1; TRBD1 is a possible D gene (6 bases). The CDR3 covers 15 residues. Deletions cut 3 bases from V and 4 bases from J, with 16 bases between. Germline CDR1 SGHDT, CDR2 YYEEEE. CDR3 sequence reads: CASSSRGGRSTEAFF. For the CDR3, the DNA is TGTGCCAGCAGCTCGAGGGGGGGCCGGAGCACTGAAGCTTTCTTT.

V usage is TRBV19 and J usage is TRBJ2-2, with 9 bases identical to TRBD1. Germline trimming cut 7 bases from V and 6 bases from J; bases unmatched to any gene: 9. The CDR3 has 15 amino acids. Germline V gene lookup returns CDR1 LNHDA and CDR2 SQIVND (reference sequence). CDR3 in amino acids: CASNPDRGLAGELFF. CDR3 DNA: TGTGCCAGTAACCCGGACAGGGGTTTGGCCGGGGAGCTGTTTTTT.

This clonotype has at least ten counts. The chain carries TRBV5-1 and TRBJ2-1, with a tentative D call TRBD1 (7 bases). The CDR3 covers 16 residues. Looked up from germline, CDR1 is SGHRS and CDR2 is YFSETQ. Trimming shortened V by 4 bases and J by 4 bases, and 18 bases separated the two germline ends. The CDR3 DNA sequence: TGCGCCAGCAGCCCAGCTGGGCAGGGGGGTTACAATGAGCAGTTCTTC. Translated, it gives CASSPAGQGGYNEQFF.

This clonotype has a handful of counts. The chain has TRBV7-9 and TRBJ2-7; D could derive from TRBD1 or TRBD2 (5 bases each). Germline CDR1 and CDR2: SEHNR and FQNEAQ (reference sequence). V was pared by 1 base and J by 7 bases, with 14 bases between. The CDR3 totals 14 residues. CDR3 nucleotide sequence: TGTGCCAGCAGCTTAGGGGGCGGCCCGGGGGAGCAGTACGTC. Protein sequence: CASSLGGGPGEQYV.

J is TRBJ2-4 and V is TRBV2, with TRBD2 as a possible D gene (6 bases). CDR3 length: 14 residues. The ends were cut back, 8 bases at V and 1 base at J, with 12 bases in the middle. CDR1 and CDR2 from the germline V gene are SNHLY and FYNNEI. The CDR3 sequence: CASLEGWAKNIQYF. The CDR3 nucleotides are TGTGCCAGCCTGGAGGGATGGGCCAAAAACATTCAGTACTTC.

This clonotype was seen a handful of times. V is TRBV11-2 and J is TRBJ2-7; 7 positions match TRBD1. V lost 1 base to trimming and J lost 3 bases; unmatched junction nucleotides: 3. The CDR3 length is 14 residues. Looked up from germline, CDR1 is SGHAT and CDR2 is FQNNGV. CDR3 sequence: CASSLGGGLYEQYV. DNA for the CDR3: TGTGCCAGCAGCTTAGGAGGGGGCCTCTACGAGCAGTACGTC.

This chain joins TRBV6-1 and TRBJ2-1; 7 nucleotides match TRBD1. Trimming took 6 bases from V and 4 from J; bases not matched to a gene: 9. There are 15 residues in the CDR3. Germline V gene lookup returns CDR1 MNHNS and CDR2 SASEGT. CDR3 sequence: CASSHGQAIYNEQFF. CDR3 bases: TGTGCCAGCAGCCACGGACAGGCGATATACAATGAGCAGTTCTTC.